Presented here are 2 T cell receptor beta chains from one specimen sequenced in a study of T cells after yellow fever vaccination. TCRdb analysed the 5' RACE reads with MiXCR anew, one entry per CDR3 protein. The sample yields roughly 340,000 distinct CDR3 sequences, 7.5% to 9% seen once. Source: PBMCs, taken on the day of the first yellow fever vaccination. These receptors originate from a man younger than 35 who received the YFV17D yellow fever vaccine.

This clonotype was recorded many times. As DNA, the CDR3 is TGTGCCAGCAGGGCATCGGGGGGCGCCCACAATGAGCAGTTCTTC. Protein product: CASRASGGAHNEQFF. This chain links TRBV6-2 or TRBV6-3 with TRBJ2-1; tentatively, D is TRBD2 (7 bases). The CDR3 spans 15 residues. CDR1 and CDR2 (germline): MNHEY, SVGEGT. V was pared by 6 bases and J by 5 bases, with 17 bases between.

The V call is TRBV7-9, the J call TRBJ2-2, with TRBD2 matching over 7 bases. V lost 1 base, J lost 4 bases, and 6 bases stayed unmatched. Germline V lookup: CDR1 SEHNR, CDR2 FQNEAQ (reference sequence). This CDR3 region has 16 residues. CDR3 DNA sequence: TGTGCCAGCAGCTTAGGTTCTAGCGGCGTCACCGGGGAGCTGTTTTTT. Translated, it gives CASSLGSSGVTGELFF.